This TCR beta chain is from a study of Tregs in tolerant kidney transplant recipients. The CDR3 extends over 13 amino acids. From germline, CDR1 is KGHSH and CDR2 LQKENI. V lost 0 bases and J 5 bases, leaving 7 bases between the germline ends. Here immunoSEQ multiplex PCR was the method, and the copy in TCRdb shows in-frame clones only, minus some. The sample consists of 100,000 to 150,000 clones, roughly 93% of them appearing once. Thawed PBMCs were FACS-sorted into unstimulated CD4+CD25+CD127- regulatory T cells, CD4+CD25- non-regulatory cells, CD4 and CD8 cells. The chain uses TRBV18 and TRBJ2-5; unclear D gene. This receptor was identified in a human donor in good health. Sequenced: CD4+ T cells from blood. CDR3 in DNA: TGTGCCAGCTCACCACCGGTAGGGGAGACCCAGTACTTC. Its protein is CASSPPVGETQYF.